This T cell receptor beta chain is from a study of OX40 agonist ivuxolimab in advanced cancers. General observations from the study: Within 6 weeks, CD4+ and CD8+ blood T cells expanded clonally at 0.1 to 3.0 mg/kg. Several nonresponders also turned out to have low normalized T-cell clonal expansion.

As regards this clone: Its target is unknown.

Sequenced by immunoSEQ multiplex PCR; TCRdb stores in-frame clones only, minus some. The sample yields roughly 55,000 clones, roughly three quarters seen once. V shed 4 bases and J 0 bases; nucleotides not matched to a gene: 18. The germline V gene encodes CDR1 SGHRS and CDR2 YFSETQ. The CDR3 is 20 residues long. The V call is TRBV5-1, the J call TRBJ2-7; 11 bases match TRBD1. The sample consisted of CD4+ or CD8+ T cells sorted from blood, taken in a trial of the OX40 agonist ivuxolimab. The source is an adult with an advanced solid tumor such as melanoma, head and neck, liver or kidney cancer. This CDR3 reads CASSPRRLDRGLYNSYEQYF. As DNA, the CDR3 is TGCGCCAGCAGCCCGCGAAGGCTGGACAGGGGGCTCTACAACTCCTACGAGCAGTACTTC.